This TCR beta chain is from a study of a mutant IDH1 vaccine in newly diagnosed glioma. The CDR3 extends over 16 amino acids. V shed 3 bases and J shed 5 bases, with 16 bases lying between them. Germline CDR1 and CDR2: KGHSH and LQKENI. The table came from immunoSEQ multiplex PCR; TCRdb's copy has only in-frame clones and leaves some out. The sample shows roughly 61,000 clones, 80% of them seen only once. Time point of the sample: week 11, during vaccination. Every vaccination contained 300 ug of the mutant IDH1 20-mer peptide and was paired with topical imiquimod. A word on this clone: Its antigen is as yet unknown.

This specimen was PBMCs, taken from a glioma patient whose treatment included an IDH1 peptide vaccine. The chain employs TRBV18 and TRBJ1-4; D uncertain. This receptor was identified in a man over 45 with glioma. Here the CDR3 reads CASSPIEGRENEKLFF. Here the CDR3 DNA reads TGTGCCAGCTCACCGATCGAGGGTCGGGAAAATGAAAAACTGTTTTTT.